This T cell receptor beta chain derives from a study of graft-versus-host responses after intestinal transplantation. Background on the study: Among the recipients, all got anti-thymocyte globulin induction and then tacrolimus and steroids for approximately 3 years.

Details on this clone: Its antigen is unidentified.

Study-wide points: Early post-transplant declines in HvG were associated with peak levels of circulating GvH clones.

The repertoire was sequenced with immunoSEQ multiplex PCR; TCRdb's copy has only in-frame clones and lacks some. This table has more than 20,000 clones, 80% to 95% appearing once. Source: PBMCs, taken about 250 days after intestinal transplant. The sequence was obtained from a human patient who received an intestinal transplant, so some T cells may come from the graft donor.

Here the CDR3 DNA reads TGCGCCAGCGCGGGACAGGGGACCACTAACTATGGCTACACCTTC. It codes for CASAGQGTTNYGYTF. The rearrangement links TRBV5-1 to TRBJ1-2; the match to TRBD1 covers 10 bases. The CDR3 length is 15 residues. Germline V gives CDR1 SGHRS, CDR2 YFSETQ. V shed 7 bases, J shed 0 bases, and the junction held 6 bases outside the gene matches.